A single sample gave rise to the 25 T cell receptor beta chains below, sequenced in a study of CD8+ T cells in alopecia areata. As the sequencing template, cDNA was produced by extracting RNA and reverse transcribing it. Here immunoSEQ multiplex PCR was the method, and the copy in TCRdb shows in-frame clones only, minus some. The table has 79,000 or so clones, approximately 66% seen once. Treatment meaning: oral pan-JAK inhibitor, 5-10 mg twice daily. The source material was CD8+ T cells sorted from blood, sampled at week 24, from a patient treated with tofacitinib. These receptors all stem from a human donor with alopecia areata.

J is TRBJ2-1 and V is TRBV10-3, with D tentatively TRBD2 (6 bases). This CDR3 has 14 amino acids. Trimming took off 0 bases at V and 7 bases at J, with 10 bases between the two ends. Germline V gene sequence: CDR1 ENHRY, CDR2 SYGVKD. The CDR3 sequence is CAISESGGDNEQFF. As DNA, the CDR3 is TGTGCCATCAGTGAGTCTGGCGGGGATAATGAGCAGTTCTTC.

This clone was found a few times. The chain has TRBV4-1 and TRBJ2-7; TRBD1 agrees at 9 bases. The ends lost 3 bases at V and 3 bases at J; junction bases unmatched: 15. CDR3 length equals 18 residues. The germline V gene encodes CDR1 MGHRA and CDR2 YSYEKL. The CDR3 sequence: CASSQTGGAGTGNYEQYF. CDR3 nucleotide sequence: TGCGCCAGCAGCCAGACAGGGGGAGCGGGGACGGGGAACTACGAGCAGTACTTC.

The V call is TRBV7-9, the J call TRBJ2-7; 9 nucleotides line up with TRBD1. From germline, CDR1 is SEHNR and CDR2 FQNEAQ (reference sequence). With V trimmed by 5 bases and J by 5 bases, 13 bases remained unmatched. The CDR3 totals 16 residues. The CDR3 DNA is TGTGCCAGCAGCATCACAGGGGGCGAAAGTCCAGACGAGCAGTACTTC. Translating gives CASSITGGESPDEQYF.

The chain has TRBV4-2 and TRBJ2-1; D might be TRBD1 (5 bases). The V gene's germline CDR1 is LGHNA and CDR2 YNFKEQ. The CDR3 is 13 residues long. Between the trimmed V and J ends, which lost 1 base and 13 bases, there was a span of 14 bases. The CDR3, as DNA: TGTGCCAGCAGCCAAGTTATCCAGGGAACTCAGTTCTTC. This gives the protein CASSQVIQGTQFF.

The V call is TRBV9, the J call TRBJ2-5, with TRBD2 matching 7 bases. The CDR3 totals 15 residues. Germline values: CDR1 SGDLS, CDR2 YYNGEE. V was clipped by 0 bases and J by 5 bases; unmatched bases: 7. CDR3 region: CASSVGGGSMETQYF. CDR3 nucleotides: TGTGCCAGCAGCGTAGGTGGCGGGAGTATGGAGACCCAGTACTTC. The full variable domain, its missing parts supplied by reference TRBV9 and TRBJ2-5, is DSGVTQTPKHLITATGQRVTLRCSPRSGDLSVYWYQQSLDQGLQFLIQYYNGEERAKGNILERFSAQQFPDLHSELNLSSLELGDSALYFCASSVGGGSMETQYFGPGTRLLVL.

The chain uses TRBV5-1 and TRBJ1-1; unclear D gene. CDR3 length: 17 residues. Per germline, CDR1 SGHRS and CDR2 YFSETQ. Trimming removed 5 bases from V and 1 base from J, with 21 bases in between. The CDR3 spells CASRPTIGRPGNTEAFF. In DNA form, the CDR3 reads TGCGCCAGCAGACCAACGATCGGACGGCCGGGGAACACTGAAGCTTTCTTT.

There are a few counts of this clone. The chain uses TRBV7-9 and TRBJ1-5; 7 bases map to TRBD1. Germline V gene lookup returns CDR1 SEHNR and CDR2 FQNEAQ (reference sequence). V gave up 4 bases and J gave up 8 bases; unmatched junction bases: 8. This CDR3 contains 14 residues. The CDR3 protein is CASSSRQGEEPQHF. In nucleotides, the CDR3 is TGTGCCAGCAGCTCTCGACAGGGCGAGGAGCCCCAGCATTTT.

V is TRBV5-6 and J is TRBJ2-3; TRBD1 agrees at 8 bases. V was clipped by 4 bases and J by 2 bases; unmatched bases: 9. Germline values: CDR1 SGHDT, CDR2 YYEEEE. This CDR3 comprises 16 residues. The CDR3 here is CASSPSGTGPTDTQYF. In DNA, the CDR3 is TGTGCCAGCAGCCCCTCCGGGACAGGCCCCACAGATACGCAGTATTTT. Full variable domain (remainder filled in from reference TRBV5-6 and TRBJ2-3): DAGVTQSPTHLIKTRGQQVTLRCSPKSGHDTVSWYQQALGQGPQFIFQYYEEEERQRGNFPDRFSGHQFPNYSSELNVNALLLGDSALYLCASSPSGTGPTDTQYFGPGTRLTVL.

V is TRBV6-5 and J is TRBJ2-7, with TRBD1 matching over 9 bases. The CDR3 length is 12 residues. CDR1 MNHEY and CDR2 SVGAGI come from the germline V gene. Trimming took 2 bases from V and 7 from J; bases not matched to a gene: 0. CDR3 nucleotide sequence: TGTGCCAGCAGTTACGGGACAGGGGAGCAGTACTTC. This encodes CASSYGTGEQYF.

The CDR3 DNA follows: TGTGCCAGCAGTTATCGGGCGAACAATGAGCAGTTCTTC. Translating gives CASSYRANNEQFF. The chain has TRBV6-5 and TRBJ2-1, with unresolved D. V shed 3 bases and J shed 5 bases, with 8 bases lying between them. The CDR3 totals 13 residues. CDR1 MNHEY and CDR2 SVGAGI come from the germline V gene.

The rearrangement links TRBV7-9 to TRBJ1-1; TRBD1 agrees at 8 bases. Looked up from germline, CDR1 is SEHNR and CDR2 is FQNEAQ (reference sequence). The ends lost 5 bases at V and 4 bases at J; junction bases unmatched: 3. The CDR3 contains 13 residues. This chain's CDR3 is CASSGTGGTEAFF. Written as DNA, the CDR3 is TGTGCCAGCAGCGGCACAGGGGGCACTGAAGCTTTCTTT. Based on the CDR3 plus reference TRBV7-9 and TRBJ1-1, the full variable domain is DTGVSQNPRHKITKRGQNVTFRCDPISEHNRLYWYRQTLGQGPEFLTYFQNEAQLEKSRLLSDRFSAERPKGSFSTLEIQRTEQGDSAMYLCASSGTGGTEAFFGQGTRLTVV.

V is TRBV28 and J is TRBJ2-7; TRBD1 matches 10 bases. The CDR3 sequence is 13 residues long. Germline V gene sequence: CDR1 MDHEN, CDR2 SYDVKM. The ends lost 8 bases at V and 11 bases at J; junction bases unmatched: 12. The CDR3 DNA is TGTGCCAGCTGGGACAGGGGAACCCGGGGCGAGTACTTC. The encoded protein is CASWDRGTRGEYF.

The V and J genes are TRBV9 and TRBJ2-5; TRBD1 might be the D (6 bases). Germline V CDR1 and CDR2: SGDLS, YYNGEE. V was cut by 3 bases and J by 4 bases, with 13 bases left in between. This CDR3 is built from 14 residues. CDR3 residues: CASSAGTSLETQYF. DNA of the CDR3: TGTGCCAGCAGCGCGGGGACATCTCTAGAGACCCAGTACTTC.

The chain links TRBV30 to TRBJ1-2; no firm D call. The length of the CDR3 is 12 residues. V was clipped by 0 bases and J by 2 bases, with 4 bases between them. CDR1 is GTSNPN and CDR2 is SVGIG in the germline V gene (reference sequence). Here the CDR3 reads CAWSVTNYGYTF. Written as DNA, the CDR3 is TGTGCCTGGAGTGTGACAAACTATGGCTACACCTTC.

About this clone itself: The sample holds other DNA sequences that translate to the same CDR3. Written as DNA, the CDR3 is TGTGCCAGCAGCCCAAAGAGGATTGGAACGAACACTGAAGCTTTCTTT. Its translation: CASSPKRIGTNTEAFF. The rearrangement joins TRBV13 to TRBJ1-1, with D unclear. This CDR3 region has 16 residues. The V gene lost 5 bases and the J gene lost 1 base, with 17 bases spanning the gap. Germline lookup yields CDR1 PRHDT and CDR2 FYEKMQ (reference sequence).

A single count supports this clone. This sequence joins TRBV5-1 and TRBJ2-1; 8 nucleotides line up with TRBD1. There are 16 residues in the CDR3. The trim removed 1 base at V and 2 bases at J, leaving 5 bases unmatched. Germline lookup yields CDR1 SGHRS and CDR2 YFSETQ. The CDR3 loop reads CASSLNRGFPYNEQFF. Here the CDR3 DNA reads TGCGCCAGCAGCTTGAACAGGGGGTTTCCCTACAATGAGCAGTTCTTC.

The J gene is TRBJ1-1, the V gene TRBV4-1; a weak D match, TRBD1 (6 bases). The germline V gene encodes CDR1 MGHRA and CDR2 YSYEKL. V gave up 1 base and J gave up 5 bases, with 17 bases separating them. The CDR3 sequence is 16 residues long. The CDR3 is CASSQVPPGGQTEAFF. The CDR3 nucleotides are TGCGCCAGCAGCCAAGTCCCCCCGGGGGGGCAAACTGAAGCTTTCTTT.

This clone was seen just once. The rearrangement joins TRBV28 to TRBJ2-5; D tentatively fits TRBD1 or TRBD2 (6 bases each). CDR1 and CDR2 from the germline V gene are MDHEN and SYDVKM. Trimming stripped 6 bases from V and 2 bases from J, with 16 bases between. This CDR3 is 15 amino acids long. The CDR3 nucleotides are TGTGCCAGCAGCCAAATTGGGGGGCCACAAGAGACCCAGTACTTC. This translates into CASSQIGGPQETQYF. Looking up the rest from reference TRBV28 and TRBJ2-5 gives the full variable domain: DVKVTQSSRYLVKRTGEKVFLECVQDMDHENMFWYRQDPGLGLRLIYFSYDVKMKEKGDIPEGYSVSREKKERFSLILESASTNQTSMYLCASSQIGGPQETQYFGPGTRLLVL.

The V gene is TRBV27, the J gene TRBJ1-2; 12 nucleotides match TRBD1. The CDR3 runs to 14 residues. J gave up 7 bases and V 3 bases, and 3 bases lay outside the gene matches. The germline V gene has CDR1 MNHEY and CDR2 SMNVEV (reference sequence). Written as DNA, the CDR3 is TGTGCCAGCAGTTTGGGACAGGGGGCGACTGGCTACACCTTC. This translates into CASSLGQGATGYTF.

This chain uses TRBV28 with TRBJ2-7, with 8 nucleotides matching TRBD1. CDR3 length: 15 residues. Per germline, CDR1 MDHEN and CDR2 SYDVKM. Unmatched junction bases numbered 9, after V lost 4 bases and J lost 4 bases. CDR3 region: CASSYPARQGYEQYF. CDR3 nucleotides: TGTGCCAGCAGTTACCCGGCTAGACAGGGGTACGAGCAGTACTTC.

The chain combines TRBV9 with TRBJ1-1; D might be TRBD1 (5 bases). V gave up 4 bases and J gave up 1 base, with 11 bases separating them. The CDR3 has 14 residues. Germline lookup yields CDR1 SGDLS and CDR2 YYNGEE. As DNA, the CDR3 is TGTGCCAGCAGCACACAGGCAGGGAACACTGAAGCTTTCTTT. This codes for CASSTQAGNTEAFF.

The chain links TRBV6-6 to TRBJ2-3; TRBD2 matches at 10 bases. Germline V CDR1 and CDR2: MNHNY, SVGAGI (reference sequence). CDR3 length: 14 residues. V gave up 4 bases and J gave up 15 bases; unmatched junction bases: 13. The CDR3: CASSFSGGLAGAYF. The CDR3 nucleotides read TGTGCCAGCAGTTTCAGCGGTGGGCTAGCGGGGGCCTATTTT.

This rearrangement joins TRBV7-8 to TRBJ2-2; D may be TRBD2 (6 bases). Germline values: CDR1 SGHVS, CDR2 FQNEAQ. V was cut by 3 bases and J by 6 bases, with 20 bases left in between. This CDR3 region has 17 residues. In DNA form, the CDR3 reads TGTGCCAGCAGCTTTCGTAGACTAGTTTACGGCTCCGGGGAGCTGTTTTTT. Its protein product is CASSFRRLVYGSGELFF.

This clone appeared a single time. This chain joins TRBV5-1 and TRBJ2-1; D possibly corresponds to TRBD2 (5 bases). Trimming shortened V by 0 bases and J by 7 bases, and 14 bases separated the two germline ends. The CDR3 has 15 amino acids. Germline V gene lookup returns CDR1 SGHRS and CDR2 YFSETQ. The CDR3 bases are TGCGCCAGCAGCTTGGTTACGGGGATGACAAATGAGCAGTTCTTC. This sequence encodes CASSLVTGMTNEQFF.

This chain uses TRBV28 with TRBJ2-7, with D perhaps matching TRBD2 (5 bases). The V gene lost 6 bases and the J gene lost 0 bases, with 9 bases spanning the gap. The CDR3 consists of 13 residues. Germline V gives CDR1 MDHEN, CDR2 SYDVKM. The CDR3 coding sequence is TGTGCCAGCAGCCCCACTAGCTCCTACGAGCAGTACTTC. Residues: CASSPTSSYEQYF.